Below are 10 T cell receptor beta chains sequenced from a single sample in a study of response to subunit inactivated influenza vaccine. TCRdb reanalysed the RT-PCR reads using MiXCR and keeps one entry per CDR3 protein. The data show about 500,000 distinct CDR3 sequences, 15% to 20% seen once. Sequencing was performed on CD4+ T cells sorted from PBMCs, taken 23 to 25 months after vaccination. The receptor source for this set is a man between 50 and 75 years old who received an inactivated influenza vaccine.

This clonotype turned up a few times. The chain links TRBV11-2 to TRBJ2-3; 10 bases fit TRBD2. There are 18 residues in the CDR3. Looked up from germline, CDR1 is SGHAT and CDR2 is FQNNGV. Losses at the gene ends were 2 bases for V and 6 bases for J; bases not matched to a gene: 14. The CDR3: CASSLLWAAGGPGDTQYF. As DNA, the CDR3 is TGTGCCAGCAGCTTACTGTGGGCAGCGGGAGGGCCAGGCGATACGCAGTATTTT.

This clonotype showed up just a few times. The J gene is TRBJ1-2, the V gene TRBV7-2, with D unclear. The germline V and J ends were trimmed by 1 base and 2 bases, with 8 bases remaining between them. The length of the CDR3 is 14 residues. The germline V gene has CDR1 SGHTA and CDR2 FQGNSA. The CDR3 loop reads CASSLETQNYGYTF. CDR3 DNA: TGTGCCAGCAGCTTAGAAACACAGAACTATGGCTACACCTTC.

The sample holds many counts of this clonotype. The chain carries TRBV12-3 or TRBV12-4 and TRBJ2-3; 12 bases are a match to TRBD2. V gave up 4 bases and J gave up 1 base; unmatched junction bases: 0. The CDR3 sequence is 15 residues long. For the CDR3, the DNA is TGTGCCAGCAGTTGGACTAGCGGGGGCACAGATACGCAGTATTTT. Translation: CASSWTSGGTDTQYF.

This clonotype was detected only a few times. V usage is TRBV5-5 and J usage is TRBJ1-2; no definite D call. Looked up from germline, CDR1 is SGHKS and CDR2 is YYEKEE (reference sequence). This CDR3 is built from 14 residues. Trimming left V 0 bases short and J 6 bases short, with 12 bases between. CDR3 nucleotides: TGTGCCAGCAGCTTGGAACAGTTCGGTAATGGCTACACCTTC. This translates into CASSLEQFGNGYTF.

This clonotype was seen many times. V usage is TRBV29-1 and J usage is TRBJ2-3, with TRBD2 matching over 7 bases. The CDR3 extends over 16 amino acids. Germline trimming cut 6 bases from V and 4 bases from J; bases unmatched to any gene: 16. Germline CDR1 is SQVTM and CDR2 is ANQGSEA. The CDR3 here is CSVGGRTRRSPDTQYF. The DNA for the CDR3 is TGCAGCGTGGGGGGGAGGACTAGAAGATCCCCAGATACGCAGTATTTT.

The sample holds many counts of this clonotype. In DNA form, the CDR3 reads TGTGCCAGCAGCCCCCCGGGGGCCAGATACAATGAGCAGTTCTTC. Translated: CASSPPGARYNEQFF. The rearrangement joins TRBV7-2 to TRBJ2-1, with D perhaps assigned TRBD1 or TRBD2 (6 bases each). The germline CDR1 and CDR2 sequences are SGHTA and FQGNSA. The ends were cut back, 5 bases at V and 4 bases at J, with 15 bases in the middle. This CDR3 is built from 15 residues.

This clonotype was counted a few times. The chain is built from TRBV3-1 and TRBJ2-3; D gene ambiguous. Germline-derived CDR1 and CDR2 are LGHDT and YNNKEL (reference sequence). V was trimmed by 6 bases and J by 1 base, leaving 8 bases between them. This CDR3 comprises 13 residues. The CDR3 sequence: CASRSYGTDTQYF. Written as DNA, the CDR3 is TGTGCCAGCAGGTCCTACGGCACAGATACGCAGTATTTT.

This clonotype has only a few counts. This chain joins TRBV7-2 and TRBJ1-1, with D perhaps matching TRBD1 (6 bases). V shed 5 bases and J shed 4 bases, with 14 bases lying between them. Germline assignment: CDR1 SGHTA and CDR2 FQGNSA. The CDR3 contains 14 residues. The CDR3 DNA sequence: TGTGCCAGCAGCGAACAGGGCCTGATCACTGAAGCTTTCTTT. Residues: CASSEQGLITEAFF.

This clonotype was detected many times. The gene calls are TRBV18 and TRBJ2-2; D uncertain. The germline V and J ends were trimmed by 8 bases and 4 bases, with 8 bases remaining between them. Germline CDR1 KGHSH, CDR2 LQKENI. The length of the CDR3 is 12 residues. CDR3 DNA sequence: TGTGCCAGCAGCCCCCGCACCGGGGAGCTGTTTTTT. It translates to CASSPRTGELFF.

This clonotype occurred a few times. V usage is TRBV11-2 and J usage is TRBJ2-2, with 12 nucleotides matching TRBD2. The J segment lost 2 bases and the V segment lost 0 bases, leaving 4 bases of the junction unmatched. The CDR3 contains 18 residues. CDR1 and CDR2 from the germline V gene are SGHAT and FQNNGV. CDR3 coding DNA: TGTGCCAGCAGCTTAGACGCACTAGCGGGAGGTAACACCGGGGAGCTGTTTTTT. This gives the protein CASSLDALAGGNTGELFF. Filled out from reference TRBV11-2 and TRBJ2-2, the complete variable domain reads EAGVAQSPRYKIIEKRQSVAFWCNPISGHATLYWYQQILGQGPKLLIQFQNNGVVDDSQLPKDRFSAERLKGVDSTLKIQPAKLEDSAVYLCASSLDALAGGNTGELFFGEGSRLTVL.